This T cell receptor (beta chain) stems from a study of regulatory T cells in long-lasting Graves disease. Study results and caveats: Persistent disease samples used TRBV28, TRBJ1-2 and TRBJ2-5 preferentially.

Remarks on this clonotype: Its specificity is not known.

Building of the TCR beta libraries involved iRepertoire HTBI primers and Arm-PCR of CDR3 regions. TCRdb re-called the multiplex PCR reads through MiXCR, storing one row per CDR3 protein. The sample shows about 530,000 distinct CDR3 sequences, roughly 15% of them seen only once. The time point: newly diagnosed GD, antithyroid drugs for less than 3 months. From PBMCs, RNA was extracted and then used to make the TCR library. V gave up 3 bases and J gave up 4 bases, with 15 bases separating them. The CDR3 spans 16 residues. These same data were also listed under a study on T cells in Graves' hyperthyroidism and ophthalmopathy.

This sequence was found in a middle-aged woman with Graves disease. Sequenced here: peripheral blood mononuclear cells (PBMCs), sampled at new diagnosis, from a patient treated with antithyroid drugs. The rearrangement uses TRBV12-3 or TRBV12-4 and TRBJ2-2; D not certain. CDR3 coding DNA: TGTGCCAGCAGTTTGACCCATGCGGATCCCACCGGGGAGCTGTTTTTT. Translation gives CASSLTHADPTGELFF.